This T cell receptor beta chain was captured by sequencing in a study of spatial heterogeneity in lung cancer (dated by TCRdb to the late 2010s). Study-level background: More beta-chain than alpha-chain transcripts were consistently detected, likely reflecting higher beta-chain transcript abundance. Both alpha and beta chains were TCR-sequenced in samples taken at surgery, namely 220 tumor regions, under 80 matched nontumor lung samples and 50 to 60 PBMC samples. TCR alpha and beta repertoires were quantitatively compared across multiple tumor regions, matched nontumor lung and blood in non-small cell lung cancer. Nonsynonymous mutation counts, determined by whole-exome sequencing of tumor tissue, were related to TCR repertoire features. In the raw uncorrected reads, each unique combination of TCR and UMI appeared on average more than ten times.

In its sample, this clonotype was seen a few times. The specificity of this receptor is unknown. It has no much larger one-base neighbor in the sample; base qualities were not kept. In the paper's terms, the time point label means: sample taken at primary tumor resection. TCR sequencing used whole RNA extracted from tumor and nontumor lung tissue, or from cryopreserved PBMC samples, without cell sorting. Donors were 70 or so patients with early-stage, untreated non-small cell lung cancer from the lung TRACERx cohort. Only patients for whom sufficient RNA was available from at least two tumor regions were selected for TCR sequencing. Inclusive of the bounding cysteine and phenylalanine, the CDR3 is 15 residues long. The entry retains the CDR3 DNA only, 45 bases that are in frame from base 1. CDR1 and CDR2 were assigned from the germline V gene (reference sequence) as DFQATT and SNEGSKA. V loses 0 bases at its end and J loses 0 bases; junction bases beyond the gene matches: 5.

Study-wide conclusions, independent of this receptor: Ubiquitous expanded tumor TCRs were detected in blood more often at tumor resection than at routine follow-up. Confirming at a functional level the hypothesis that regional TCRs recognize regional mutations was considered to require additional single-cell paired TCR alpha and beta sequencing.

The library was built by means of 5' RACE. This sample was sequenced with a NextSeq 500. In the TCR library protocol, a unique molecular identifier was attached to each TCR cDNA molecule so that PCR and sequencing errors could be corrected. The authors processed their data as follows. TCR identification, UMI-based error correction and CDR3 extraction were all carried out with Decombinator tools. Expanded TCRs were defined as those above a frequency of 2 per 1,000, corresponding to the top 1% of the tumor frequency distribution. Rényi diversity was computed with the R vegan package after subsampling each repertoire 100 times to 5,000 TCRs. To build CDR3 similarity networks, amino acid triplet string-kernel similarity was used, and CDR3s were connected when their pairwise similarity was above 0.82. Using fastp at Q25 and MiXCR, TCRdb reprocessed the public reads and kept productive beta chains. Each CDR3 protein appears once, grouped with its most common genes and DNA. These V and J calls originate from TCRdb's pipeline instead of the authors' own analysis. Present in this sample are 77,000 or so distinct CDR3 sequences, approximately 20% of which were seen just once. Clones ranked in the top ten supply approximately 5.6% of the sample.

The starting material was PBMCs, obtained at surgery. The chain links TRBV20-1 with TRBJ2-7, with TRBD2 identical over 7 junction bases. The clonotype comes from a male donor with early-stage non-small cell lung cancer. The CDR3 reads as follows: CSARDAGVSSYEQYF. The nucleotides are TGCAGTGCTAGAGATGCGGGGGTCAGCTCCTACGAGCAGTACTTC.